This passage covers 2 T cell receptor beta chains from one sample sequenced in a study of shared clonotypes between healthy human individuals (dated by TCRdb to about 2020). The library was produced with the immunoSEQ multiplex PCR assay. What TCRdb holds here is the immuneACCESS table cut down to in-frame rearrangements. Part of the clones is not present; checked against another copy, under half of the missing clones reflect an unresolved V gene, and the others are unexplained. The sample records 2 million to 2.5 million clones, about 95% of which are singletons. About 0.13% of the sample is in the top ten clones. Source material: naive CD4+ T cells sorted from blood. The cell subset or site label on this specimen signifies: CD45RA+ positively selected. These receptor sequences come from a young man in good health.

V usage is TRBV25-1 and J usage is TRBJ1-1; 11 bases map to TRBD1. Germline loops: CDR1 MGHDK, CDR2 SYGVNS. The CDR3 extends over 15 amino acids. After removal of 7 bases from V and 3 bases from J, the junction contained 7 bases not matched to a gene. The CDR3 sequence: CASTLGQGADTEAFF. The CDR3 DNA sequence: TGTGCCAGCACCCTAGGACAGGGGGCGGACACTGAAGCTTTCTTT.

The chain combines TRBV2 with TRBJ2-3; D remains ambiguous. The CDR3 sequence is 15 residues long. The V end was cut by 1 base, the J end by 1 base, with 9 bases between. Germline V gene lookup returns CDR1 SNHLY and CDR2 FYNNEI. Here the CDR3 reads CASSEEGWGTDTQYF. CDR3 bases: TGTGCCAGCAGTGAAGAGGGCTGGGGCACAGATACGCAGTATTTT.